This TCR beta chain was found in a study of PD-L1 blockade in urothelial cancer (TCRdb year 2017). Regarding the study in general: Therapy was started in the mid-2010s for all patients, and atezolizumab 1,200 mg was administered intravenously every 3 weeks. Durable clinical benefit was defined as a progression-free survival longer than 6 months, and TCR features were additionally tested against progression-free survival and overall survival. Pretreatment tumor samples, along with matched peripheral blood serially collected before and after atezolizumab treatment, were subjected to TCR sequencing. Durable clinical benefit was achieved by nine patients but not by the remaining 20. Patients had an ECOG performance status of 0 or 1 and had received between 0 and 3 prior chemotherapy regimens. Twenty-five of 29 patients were identified as males with urothelial cancer of bladder origin, and a prior smoking history was reported by 18 of 29 patients. In the same patients, pretreatment tumors underwent whole exome sequencing and RNA sequencing in addition to TCR sequencing. Somatic, immune and clinical correlates of response to PD-L1 blockade with atezolizumab in urothelial cancer were the focus of an exploratory multi-omic analysis. Blood samples were analyzed 3 weeks after the start of treatment (second dose) and 6 weeks after the start of treatment. Twenty-nine patients had pretreatment blood TCR-seq, 24 had at least one posttreatment blood collection, and 24 had tumor TCR-seq. A median of roughly 140,000 T cells and 83,000 or so unique TCRs was obtained from blood samples, and a median clonality of around 0.08 was observed.

Points the paper makes about the study in general: Patients with durable benefit showed greater expansion of tumor-associated TCR clones in peripheral blood 3 weeks after starting treatment (n ≈ 20, p = 0.022). Because the sample size was small (n ≈ 27) and many of the analyses were exploratory, the results are meant to be hypothesis-generating. A pretreatment peripheral blood TCR clonality below the median was linked to improved progression-free and overall survival.

Each PCR received spiked-in synthetic TCR analog templates so that absolute template abundance could be estimated from read counts. The immunoSEQ assay was used to amplify TCRbeta CDR3 regions from genomic DNA with bias-controlled V and J gene primers. Rearranged TCRbeta segments were sequenced at approximately 20X coverage. Per the original workflow: Sequencing errors were corrected by clustering, and CDR3s were annotated against IMGT so that V, D and J genes could be assigned. Downstream analyses used only productive TCRbeta rearrangements, leaving out any out-of-frame or stop-codon sequences. Clonality was calculated as one minus the Shannon entropy normalized by the log of the number of unique productive sequences. Clones differing between time points or between blood and tumor were identified using Fisher's exact test with Benjamini-Hochberg correction, with an adjusted p below 0.01 applied as the threshold. This immuneACCESS table, as held by TCRdb, lists in-frame sequences with V and J called but not all clones. Of the missing ones, under half trace to an unresolved V gene in checked studies; the others have no known cause. V, J and clone size reflect that table, while D and trimming were determined from the DNA. The sample yields approximately 110,000 clones; 91% were counted once. The ten largest clones take up less than 4.5% of the sample.

Inclusive of the bounding cysteine and phenylalanine, the CDR3 is 18 residues long. Of all the DNA, just the CDR3 is kept, 54 bases in frame from base 1. Looking up the germline V gene yields CDR1 KGHSH and CDR2 LQKENI. V is cut back by 3 bases and J by 3 bases, with 7 bases in the junction unmatched. What this sample's time point label stands for: peripheral blood 6 weeks after treatment start. The cohort comprised 25 to 30 patients with locally advanced or metastatic urothelial carcinoma treated at Memorial Sloan Kettering on a trial protocol. Peripheral blood mononuclear cells were collected pretreatment and during treatment, with between 1 and 8 total time points obtained per patient. The Qiagen DNeasy Blood extraction kit was used to purify genomic DNA from total PBMCs and tumor samples. PBMCs were collected pretreatment and during treatment and were isolated and stored as previously described.

About this clone: Its recognized antigen is unknown. One base away there is no much larger clone; base qualities are not given.

The origin of this receptor is a man in his 60s with urothelial cancer. Sequences were derived from PBMCs, sampled around atezolizumab (anti-PD-L1) treatment. The V gene is TRBV18 and the J gene is TRBJ2-2; 13 middle bases align to TRBD2. CDR3 protein: CASSPSLAGGPDTGELFF. Here is the DNA: TGTGCCAGCTCACCGTCACTAGCGGGAGGGCCGGACACCGGGGAGCTGTTTTTT. Supplemented by the reference TRBV18 and TRBJ2-2 proteins around the CDR3, the complete variable domain is NAGVMQNPRHLVRRRGQEARLRCSPMKGHSHVYWYRQLPEEGLKFMVYLQKENIIDESGMPKERFSAEFPKEGPSILRIQQVVRGDSAAYFCASSPSLAGGPDTGELFFGEGSRLTVL.